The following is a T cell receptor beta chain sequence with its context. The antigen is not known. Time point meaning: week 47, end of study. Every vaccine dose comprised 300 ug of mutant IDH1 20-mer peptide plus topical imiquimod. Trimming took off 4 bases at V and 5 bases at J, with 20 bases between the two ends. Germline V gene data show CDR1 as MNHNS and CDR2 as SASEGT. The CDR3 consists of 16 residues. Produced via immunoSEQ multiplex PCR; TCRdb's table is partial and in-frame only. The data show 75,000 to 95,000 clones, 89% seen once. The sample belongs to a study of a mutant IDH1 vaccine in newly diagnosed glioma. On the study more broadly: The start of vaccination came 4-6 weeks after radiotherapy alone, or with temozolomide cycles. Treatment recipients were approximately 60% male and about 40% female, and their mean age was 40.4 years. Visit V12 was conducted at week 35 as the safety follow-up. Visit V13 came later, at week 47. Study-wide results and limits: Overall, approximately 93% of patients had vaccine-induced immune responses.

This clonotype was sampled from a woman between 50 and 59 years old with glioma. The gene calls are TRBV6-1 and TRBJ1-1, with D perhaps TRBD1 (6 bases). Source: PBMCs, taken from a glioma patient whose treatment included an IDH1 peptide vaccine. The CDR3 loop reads CASSARGGVGATEAFF. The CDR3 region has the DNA TGTGCCAGCAGTGCCCGAGGGGGGGTAGGGGCTACTGAAGCTTTCTTT.